This TCR beta chain was recorded in a study of vaccination and CD4 T cells after COVID-19. Study overall: Convalescent patients gave post-COVID blood a median roughly 96 days post-diagnosis, range 35 to 161.

Looked up from germline, CDR1 is MNHNS and CDR2 is SASEGT. The CDR3 contains 15 residues. The V end was cut by 5 bases, the J end by 6 bases, with 17 bases between. The Oncomine TCR Beta short-read assay was what sequenced the DNA obtained from cultured CD4+ T cells. TCRdb independently ran MiXCR on the PCR reads; one entry per CDR3 protein. The table shows around 12,000 distinct CDR3 sequences, with approximately 44% occurring only once. Treatment of the sample: roughly ten-day PBMC culture with coronavirus spike peptide pools or control peptides (ViraFEST assay). First, ViraFEST expanded antigen-specific T cells with peptide pools, and next it sequenced the TCRs. Study-wide results and caveats: Convalescent patients' median share of reactive clones seen only post-vaccination was approximately 90%.

Notes on this clonotype: Its cognate antigen is unknown.

This receptor was obtained from a human donor who had recovered from COVID-19. The specimen sequenced was CD4+ T cells from blood, cultured in vitro. The chain combines TRBV6-1 with TRBJ1-5; tentatively, D is TRBD1 (6 bases). CDR3 region: CASSTAGGASQPQHF. In DNA form, the CDR3 reads TGTGCCAGCAGTACCGCCGGGGGGGCCAGTCAGCCCCAGCATTTT.